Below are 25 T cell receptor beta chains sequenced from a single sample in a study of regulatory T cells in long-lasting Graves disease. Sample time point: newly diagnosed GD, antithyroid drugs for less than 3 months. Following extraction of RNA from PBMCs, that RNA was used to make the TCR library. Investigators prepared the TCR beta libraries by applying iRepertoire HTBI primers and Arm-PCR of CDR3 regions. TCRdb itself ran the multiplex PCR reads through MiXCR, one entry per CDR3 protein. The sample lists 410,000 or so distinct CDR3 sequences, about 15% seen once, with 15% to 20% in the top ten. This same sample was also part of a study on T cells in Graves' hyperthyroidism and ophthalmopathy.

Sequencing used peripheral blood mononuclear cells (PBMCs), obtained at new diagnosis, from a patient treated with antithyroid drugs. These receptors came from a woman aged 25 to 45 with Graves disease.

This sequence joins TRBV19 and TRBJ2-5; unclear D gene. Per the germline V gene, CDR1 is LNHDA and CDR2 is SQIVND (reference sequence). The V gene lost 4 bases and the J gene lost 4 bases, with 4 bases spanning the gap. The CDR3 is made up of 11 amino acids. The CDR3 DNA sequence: TGTGCCAGTAGTAACGTAGAGACCCAGTACTTC. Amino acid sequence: CASSNVETQYF.

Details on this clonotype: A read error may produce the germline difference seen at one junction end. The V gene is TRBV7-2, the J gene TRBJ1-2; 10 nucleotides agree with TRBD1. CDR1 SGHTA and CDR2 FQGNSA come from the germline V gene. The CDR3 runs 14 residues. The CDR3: CASSLGQGARGCTF. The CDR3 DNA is TGTGCCAGCAGCTTAGGACAGGGGGCTCGTGGCTGCACCTTC.

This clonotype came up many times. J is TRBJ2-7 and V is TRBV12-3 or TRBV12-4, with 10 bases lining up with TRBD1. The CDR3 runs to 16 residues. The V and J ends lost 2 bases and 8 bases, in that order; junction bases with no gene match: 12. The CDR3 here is CASSLPTTGGASKQYF. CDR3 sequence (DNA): TGTGCCAGCAGTTTACCGACGACAGGGGGCGCGTCTAAGCAGTACTTC.

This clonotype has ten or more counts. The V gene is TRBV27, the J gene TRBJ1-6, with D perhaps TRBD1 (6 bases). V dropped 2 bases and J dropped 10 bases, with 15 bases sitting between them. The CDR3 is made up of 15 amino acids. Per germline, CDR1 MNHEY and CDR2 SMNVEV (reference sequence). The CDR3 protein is CASSLDQGFGSPLHF. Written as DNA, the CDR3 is TGTGCCAGCAGTTTAGATCAGGGGTTTGGGTCACCCCTCCACTTT.

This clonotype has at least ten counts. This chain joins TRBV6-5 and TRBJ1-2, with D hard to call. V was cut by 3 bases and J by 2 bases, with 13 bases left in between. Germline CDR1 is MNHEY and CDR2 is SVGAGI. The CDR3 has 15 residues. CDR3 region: CASSYSLTGNYGYTF. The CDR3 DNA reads TGTGCCAGCAGTTATTCCCTGACGGGAAACTATGGCTACACCTTC.

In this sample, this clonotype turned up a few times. Here the CDR3 DNA reads TGTGCCAGCAGTTTAGCGGGGGCTGAGTCAGATACGCAGTATTTT. This gives the protein CASSLAGAESDTQYF. This chain uses TRBV12-3 or TRBV12-4 with TRBJ2-3; maybe TRBD1 (6 bases). The CDR3 is 15 residues long. Deletions cut 0 bases from V and 4 bases from J, with 11 bases between.

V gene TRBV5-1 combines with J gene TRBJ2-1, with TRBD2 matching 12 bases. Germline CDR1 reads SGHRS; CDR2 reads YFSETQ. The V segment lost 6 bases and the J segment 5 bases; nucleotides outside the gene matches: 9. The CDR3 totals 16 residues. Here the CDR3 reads CASTQTSGSPHNEQFF. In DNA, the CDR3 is TGCGCCAGCACCCAGACTAGCGGGAGTCCCCACAATGAGCAGTTCTTC.

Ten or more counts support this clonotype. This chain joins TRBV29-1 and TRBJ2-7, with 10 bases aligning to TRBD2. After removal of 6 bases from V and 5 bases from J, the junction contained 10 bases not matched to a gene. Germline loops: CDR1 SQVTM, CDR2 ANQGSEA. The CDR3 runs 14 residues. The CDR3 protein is CSVRSGRALNEQYF. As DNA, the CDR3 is TGCAGCGTCCGGAGCGGGAGGGCCCTCAACGAGCAGTACTTC.

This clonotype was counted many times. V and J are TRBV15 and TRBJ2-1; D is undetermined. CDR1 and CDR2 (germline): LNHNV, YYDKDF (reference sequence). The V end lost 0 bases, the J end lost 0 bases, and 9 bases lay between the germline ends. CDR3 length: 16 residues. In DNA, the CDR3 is TGTGCCACCAGCAGAGAGGCGATTAGCTCCTACAATGAGCAGTTCTTC. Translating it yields CATSREAISSYNEQFF.

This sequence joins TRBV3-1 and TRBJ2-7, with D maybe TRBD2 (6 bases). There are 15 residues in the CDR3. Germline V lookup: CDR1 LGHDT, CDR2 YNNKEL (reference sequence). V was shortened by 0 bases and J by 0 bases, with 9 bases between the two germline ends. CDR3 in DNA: TGTGCCAGCAGCCAAGAACTAGCTCTCTCCTACGAGCAGTACTTC. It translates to CASSQELALSYEQYF.

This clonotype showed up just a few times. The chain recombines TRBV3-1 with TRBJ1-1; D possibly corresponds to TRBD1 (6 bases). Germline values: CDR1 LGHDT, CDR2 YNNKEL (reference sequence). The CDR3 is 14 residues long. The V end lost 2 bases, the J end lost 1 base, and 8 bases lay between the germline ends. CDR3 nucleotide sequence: TGTGCCAGCAGCCAATCAGGGGCGAACACTGAAGCTTTCTTT. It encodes CASSQSGANTEAFF.

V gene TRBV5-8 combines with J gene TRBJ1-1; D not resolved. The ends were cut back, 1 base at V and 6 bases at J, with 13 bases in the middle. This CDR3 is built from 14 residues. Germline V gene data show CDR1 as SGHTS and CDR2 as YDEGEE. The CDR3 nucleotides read TGTGCCAGCAGCTTGACGGGCCGGCTGGCTGAAGCTTTCTTT. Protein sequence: CASSLTGRLAEAFF.

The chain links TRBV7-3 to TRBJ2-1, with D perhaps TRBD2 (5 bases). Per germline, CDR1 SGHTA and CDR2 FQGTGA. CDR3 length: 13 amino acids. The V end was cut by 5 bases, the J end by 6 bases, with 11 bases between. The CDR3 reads CASSPLGANEQFF. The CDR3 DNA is TGTGCCAGCAGCCCCTTGGGAGCCAATGAGCAGTTCTTC.

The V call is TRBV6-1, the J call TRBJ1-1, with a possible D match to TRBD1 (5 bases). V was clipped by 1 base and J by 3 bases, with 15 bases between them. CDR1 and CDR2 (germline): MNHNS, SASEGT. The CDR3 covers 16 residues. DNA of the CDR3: TGTGCCAGCAGTGAAGAGATACCCGGGGGAGACACTGAAGCTTTCTTT. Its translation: CASSEEIPGGDTEAFF.

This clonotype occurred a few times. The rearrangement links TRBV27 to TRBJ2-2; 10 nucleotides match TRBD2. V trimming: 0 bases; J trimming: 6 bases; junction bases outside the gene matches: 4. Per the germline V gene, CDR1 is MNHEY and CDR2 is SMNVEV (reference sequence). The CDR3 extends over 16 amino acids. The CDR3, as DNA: TGTGCCAGCAGTTTATCGACTAGCGGGCTCGCCGGGGAGCTGTTTTTT. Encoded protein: CASSLSTSGLAGELFF.

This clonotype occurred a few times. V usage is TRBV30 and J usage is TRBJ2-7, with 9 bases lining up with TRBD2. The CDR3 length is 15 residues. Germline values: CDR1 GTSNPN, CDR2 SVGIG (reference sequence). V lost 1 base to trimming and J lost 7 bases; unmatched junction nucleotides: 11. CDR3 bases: TGTGCCTGGAGTGACGAGCGGGGGGAAGCTGGGGAGCAGTACTTC. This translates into CAWSDERGEAGEQYF.

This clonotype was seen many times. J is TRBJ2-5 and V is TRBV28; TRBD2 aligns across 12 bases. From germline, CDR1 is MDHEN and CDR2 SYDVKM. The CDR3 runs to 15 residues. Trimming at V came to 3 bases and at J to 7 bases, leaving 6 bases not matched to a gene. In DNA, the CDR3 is TGTGCCAGCAGTTTCAGACTAGCGGGAGTTGTGACCCAGTACTTC. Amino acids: CASSFRLAGVVTQYF.

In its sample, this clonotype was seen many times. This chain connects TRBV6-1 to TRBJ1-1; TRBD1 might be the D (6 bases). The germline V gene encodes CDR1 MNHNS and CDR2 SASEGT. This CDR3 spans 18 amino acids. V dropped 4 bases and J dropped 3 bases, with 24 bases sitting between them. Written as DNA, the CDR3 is TGTGCCAGCAGTGGGGGAGGGACATCCCTTTTGAGGGACACTGAAGCTTTCTTT. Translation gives CASSGGGTSLLRDTEAFF.

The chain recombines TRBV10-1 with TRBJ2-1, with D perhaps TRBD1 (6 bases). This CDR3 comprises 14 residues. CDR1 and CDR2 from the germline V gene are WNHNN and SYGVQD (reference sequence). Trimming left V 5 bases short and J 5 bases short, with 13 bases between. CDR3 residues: CASSNRVMDNEQFF. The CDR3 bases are TGCGCCAGCAGTAACAGGGTCATGGACAATGAGCAGTTCTTC.

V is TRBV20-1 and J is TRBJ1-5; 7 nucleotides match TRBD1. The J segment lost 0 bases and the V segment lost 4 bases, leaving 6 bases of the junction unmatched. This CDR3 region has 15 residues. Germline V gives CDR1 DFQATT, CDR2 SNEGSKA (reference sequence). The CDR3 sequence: CSAMGTELSNQPQHF. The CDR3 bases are TGCAGTGCTATGGGGACAGAACTTAGCAATCAGCCCCAGCATTTT.

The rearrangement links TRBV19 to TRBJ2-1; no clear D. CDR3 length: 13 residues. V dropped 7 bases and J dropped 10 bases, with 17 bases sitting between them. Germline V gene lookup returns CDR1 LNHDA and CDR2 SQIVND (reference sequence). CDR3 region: CASNRPPGQEQFF. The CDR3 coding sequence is TGTGCCAGTAACAGACCACCCGGCCAGGAGCAGTTCTTC.

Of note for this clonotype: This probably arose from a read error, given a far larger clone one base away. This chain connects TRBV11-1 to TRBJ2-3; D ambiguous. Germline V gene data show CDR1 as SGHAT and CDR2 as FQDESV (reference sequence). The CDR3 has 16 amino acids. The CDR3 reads CTSSLVGPSSTDTQYF. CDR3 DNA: TGTACCAGCAGCTTAGTGGGCCCGTCTAGCACAGATACGCAGTATTTT.

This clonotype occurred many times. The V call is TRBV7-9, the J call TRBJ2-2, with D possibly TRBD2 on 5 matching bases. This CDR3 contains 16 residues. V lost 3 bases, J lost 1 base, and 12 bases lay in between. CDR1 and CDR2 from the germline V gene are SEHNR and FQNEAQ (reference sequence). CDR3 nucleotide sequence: TGTGCCAGCAGCTTGAAACCAGCGGAGAACACCGGGGAGCTGTTTTTT. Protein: CASSLKPAENTGELFF.

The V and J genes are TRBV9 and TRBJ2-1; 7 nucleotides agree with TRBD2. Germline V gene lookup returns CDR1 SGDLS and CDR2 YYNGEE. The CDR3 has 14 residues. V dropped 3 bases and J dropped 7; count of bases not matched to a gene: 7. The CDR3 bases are TGTGCCAGCAGCGCTAGCGGTTCCACTAATGAGCAGTTCTTC. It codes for CASSASGSTNEQFF.

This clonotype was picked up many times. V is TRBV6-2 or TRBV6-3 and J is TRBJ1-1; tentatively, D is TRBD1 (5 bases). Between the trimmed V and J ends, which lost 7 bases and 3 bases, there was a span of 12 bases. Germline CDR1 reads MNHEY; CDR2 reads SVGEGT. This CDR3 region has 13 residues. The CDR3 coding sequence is TGTGCCAGCAAATTGGAAGGGGACACTGAAGCTTTCTTT. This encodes CASKLEGDTEAFF.